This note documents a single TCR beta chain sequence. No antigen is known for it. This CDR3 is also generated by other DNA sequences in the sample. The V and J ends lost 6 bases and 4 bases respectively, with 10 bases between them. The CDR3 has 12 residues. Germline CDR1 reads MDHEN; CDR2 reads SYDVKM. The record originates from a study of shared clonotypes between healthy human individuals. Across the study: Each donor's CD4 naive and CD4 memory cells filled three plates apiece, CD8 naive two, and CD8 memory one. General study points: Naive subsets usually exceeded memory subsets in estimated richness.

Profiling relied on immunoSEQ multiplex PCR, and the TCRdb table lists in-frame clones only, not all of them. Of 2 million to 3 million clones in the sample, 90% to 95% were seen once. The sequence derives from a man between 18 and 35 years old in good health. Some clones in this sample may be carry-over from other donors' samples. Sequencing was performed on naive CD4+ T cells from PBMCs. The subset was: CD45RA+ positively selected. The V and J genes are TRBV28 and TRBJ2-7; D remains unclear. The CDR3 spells CASSPRLYEQYF. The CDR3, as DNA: TGTGCCAGCAGCCCTAGGCTATACGAGCAGTACTTC.